These 8 T cell receptor beta chains were sequenced from one sample in a study of blood T cell repertoires in COVID-19. TCRdb keeps only in-frame clones here, not all; method: immunoSEQ multiplex PCR. The table includes about 94,000 clones, 80% detected once. The sample consisted of peripheral blood. These receptors were taken from a human donor in a cohort sampled during active COVID-19.

V and J are TRBV3-1 (or the pseudogene TRBV3-2) and TRBJ1-2; D call uncertain. The CDR3 sequence is 16 residues long. Per germline, CDR1 LGHDT and CDR2 YNNKEL (reference sequence). V lost 3 bases, J lost 0 bases, and 14 bases lay in between. The CDR3 region has the DNA TGTGCCAGCAGCCAGATGGGAGGTGGAGCTAACTATGGCTACACCTTC. Translated, it gives CASSQMGGGANYGYTF.

The chain combines TRBV11-1 with TRBJ2-7; weak D call: TRBD2 (5 bases). V lost 2 bases and J lost 5, with 13 bases in between. The CDR3 consists of 14 residues. Germline V gives CDR1 SGHAT, CDR2 FQDESV (reference sequence). The CDR3 DNA sequence: TGTGCCAGCAGCTTATCCCTTACTAGAGACGAGCAGTACTTC. Translation: CASSLSLTRDEQYF. Drawing the rest from reference TRBV11-1 and TRBJ2-7, the complete variable domain is EAEVAQSPRYKITEKSQAVAFWCDPISGHATLYWYRQILGQGPELLVQFQDESVVDDSQLPKDRFSAERLKGVDSTLKIQPAELGDSAMYLCASSLSLTRDEQYFGPGTRLTVT.

The V call is TRBV28, the J call TRBJ1-5; a weak D match, TRBD1 (5 bases). V shed 11 bases and J shed 1 base, with 9 bases lying between them. The V gene's germline CDR1 is MDHEN and CDR2 SYDVKM. This CDR3 has 12 amino acids. The CDR3 sequence: CAGRTSNQPQHF. The CDR3 DNA follows: TGTGCCGGTAGGACAAGCAATCAGCCCCAGCATTTT.

V and J are TRBV5-1 and TRBJ2-5, with D possibly matching TRBD2 (7 bases). In germline, CDR1 is SGHRS, CDR2 YFSETQ. The V gene lost 1 base and the J gene lost 5 bases, with 15 bases spanning the gap. This CDR3 is built from 15 residues. The CDR3 spells CASSLSRGGGETQYF. CDR3 coding DNA: TGCGCCAGCAGCTTGAGTCGAGGGGGAGGGGAGACCCAGTACTTC.

The chain joins TRBV7-9 to TRBJ2-5, with 8 positions matching TRBD2. J was trimmed by 2 bases and V by 1 base; bases with no gene match: 9. This CDR3 region has 17 residues. CDR1 is SEHNR and CDR2 is FQNEAQ in the germline V gene (reference sequence). The CDR3 coding sequence is TGTGCCAGCAGCTTAGACCTGGCTAGCGGGCATCAAGAGACCCAGTACTTC. It translates to CASSLDLASGHQETQYF.

CDR3 sequence (DNA): TGTGCCAGCACCCCTACTAGCGGGAGTATTGAGCAGTACTTC. This translates into CASTPTSGSIEQYF. The rearrangement links TRBV6-5 to TRBJ2-7; TRBD2 aligns across 11 bases. This CDR3 has 14 residues. The V gene's germline CDR1 is MNHEY and CDR2 SVGAGI. V lost 7 bases to trimming and J lost 7 bases; unmatched junction nucleotides: 9.

The rearrangement links TRBV5-6 to TRBJ1-6, with TRBD1 matching over 7 bases. This CDR3 contains 15 residues. Germline V gives CDR1 SGHDT, CDR2 YYEEEE. Trimming cost V 0 bases and J 7 bases; bases outside gene matches: 4. The CDR3 DNA sequence: TGTGCCAGCAGCTTGGTAGGGGGCGAAAATTCACCCCTCCACTTT. This codes for CASSLVGGENSPLHF.

The V and J genes are TRBV7-2 and TRBJ2-7, with 11 bases identical to TRBD2. Unmatched junction bases numbered 6, after V lost 5 bases and J lost 3 bases. Germline V CDR1 and CDR2: SGHTA, FQGNSA. This CDR3 spans 15 amino acids. CDR3 sequence reads: CASSPTGLAVYEQYF. The CDR3 DNA follows: TGTGCCAGCAGCCCAACGGGACTAGCGGTCTACGAGCAGTACTTC.